Below are 19 T cell receptor beta chains sequenced from a single sample in a study of breast tumors, draining lymph nodes, adjacent tissues (dated by TCRdb to the mid-2010s). Lymph node samples were obtained from the axillary draining lymph nodes of breast cancer patients. The protocol used for the library was multiplex PCR. Sequencing took place on an Illumina HiSeq 2000. In TCRdb, the public reads were trimmed at Q25 with fastp and aligned with MiXCR, with productive beta chains retained. Each entry is one CDR3 protein sequence, shown with its most common DNA and genes. This sample holds a few hundred thousand distinct CDR3 sequences; less than 45% were observed only once. 3% to 4% of the sample belongs to the ten largest clones. What was sequenced was axillary lymph node tissue. These receptors were taken from a female donor with breast cancer. Some clones in this sample may be carry-over from other donors' samples.

This chain joins TRBV10-3 and TRBJ1-6; D is undetermined. V was pared by 0 bases and J by 6 bases, with 15 bases between. Germline V gene lookup returns CDR1 ENHRY and CDR2 SYGVKD. This CDR3 comprises 17 residues. CDR3 in amino acids: CAISESLVWAPNSPLHF. Here the CDR3 DNA reads TGTGCCATCAGTGAGTCGCTAGTTTGGGCACCTAATTCACCCCTCCACTTT.

At least ten counts were recorded for this clonotype. This chain links TRBV6-5 with TRBJ1-5, with a possible D match to TRBD1 (6 bases). Germline loops: CDR1 MNHEY, CDR2 SVGAGI. V lost 5 bases to trimming and J lost 7 bases, with 15 bases between them. The CDR3 has 14 residues. The CDR3, as DNA: TGTGCCAGCAGTATAACAGGGTCAATCCAGCCCCAGCATTTT. Translated, it gives CASSITGSIQPQHF.

This clonotype was detected ten times or more. The gene calls are TRBV29-1 and TRBJ1-1, with TRBD1 identical over 8 bases. The V and J ends lost 7 bases and 1 base, in that order; junction bases with no gene match: 5. In germline, CDR1 is SQVTM, CDR2 ANQGSEA. The CDR3 runs to 13 residues. This CDR3 reads CSANRGTNTEAFF. The CDR3 coding sequence is TGCAGCGCAAACAGGGGGACGAACACTGAAGCTTTCTTT.

This clonotype has more than one count but fewer than ten. The chain links TRBV18 to TRBJ2-5; 9 bases fit TRBD1. J gave up 5 bases and V 2 bases, and 3 bases lay outside the gene matches. Germline-derived CDR1 and CDR2 are KGHSH and LQKENI. CDR3 length equals 14 residues. This CDR3 reads CASSPGTGLETQYF. For the CDR3, the DNA is TGTGCCAGCTCACCAGGGACAGGGCTGGAGACCCAGTACTTC.

Here the CDR3 DNA reads TGTGCCAGCAGCTTTTCAGCGGGAGGGTCCTACGAGCAGTACTTC. It is translated as CASSFSAGGSYEQYF. This chain uses TRBV5-4 with TRBJ2-7; 10 bases agree with TRBD2. The CDR3 runs 15 residues. V lost 2 bases to trimming and J lost 1 base; unmatched junction nucleotides: 3. CDR1 SGHNT and CDR2 YYREEE come from the germline V gene (reference sequence).

The sample holds many counts of this clonotype. The chain uses TRBV19 and TRBJ1-3, with a possible D match to TRBD1 (5 bases). The length of the CDR3 is 14 residues. Looked up from germline, CDR1 is LNHDA and CDR2 is SQIVND (reference sequence). V lost 7 bases to trimming and J lost 2 bases, with 12 bases between them. The DNA for the CDR3 is TGTGCCAGTACCCTCCGACAGACTGGAAACACCATATATTTT. Encoded protein: CASTLRQTGNTIYF.

J is TRBJ2-7 and V is TRBV6-5, with TRBD2 identical over 10 bases. The V and J ends lost 5 bases and 2 bases, in that order; junction bases with no gene match: 12. The CDR3 runs to 17 residues. Germline CDR1 reads MNHEY; CDR2 reads SVGAGI. This CDR3 reads CASSHEGGLAEAYEQYF. The CDR3 nucleotides read TGTGCCAGCAGTCACGAGGGAGGACTAGCGGAGGCCTACGAGCAGTACTTC.

This clonotype was seen ten or more times. This chain connects TRBV5-1 to TRBJ2-2, with TRBD2 matching 7 bases. V lost 5 bases to trimming and J lost 2 bases; unmatched junction nucleotides: 6. Per the germline V gene, CDR1 is SGHRS and CDR2 is YFSETQ. This CDR3 spans 15 amino acids. The CDR3 bases are TGCGCCAGCAGTCGGACTAGGGGAAACACCGGGGAGCTGTTTTTT. Translated: CASSRTRGNTGELFF.

This clonotype has a count of ten or more. The CDR3 DNA is TGTGCCAGCAGTGAAGGGGCGACTAGCGGGGGGGCAAAGGAGACCCAGTACTTC. The encoded protein is CASSEGATSGGAKETQYF. The chain joins TRBV6-1 to TRBJ2-5; 14 bases line up with TRBD2. With 1 base clipped from V and 5 bases from J, the junction kept 9 bases outside the gene matches. The CDR3 loop spans 18 amino acids. CDR1 and CDR2 from the germline V gene are MNHNS and SASEGT.

There are many counts of this clonotype. The chain has TRBV24-1 and TRBJ2-1, with 9 positions matching TRBD2. The germline V gene encodes CDR1 KGHDR and CDR2 SFDVKD. CDR3 length equals 15 residues. The junction had 4 bases not matched to a gene; V was cut back by 3 bases and J by 5 bases. CDR3 protein: CATSDRAGGHNEQFF. The CDR3 DNA reads TGTGCCACCAGTGATCGAGCGGGAGGCCACAATGAGCAGTTCTTC.

This clonotype was counted ten times or more. The genes are TRBV15 and TRBJ2-1; 12 bases map to TRBD2. This CDR3 has 15 amino acids. V was clipped by 1 base and J by 6 bases; unmatched bases: 1. CDR1 and CDR2 from the germline V gene are LNHNV and YYDKDF (reference sequence). CDR3 coding DNA: TGTGCCACCAGCAGAGGGACTAGCGGGGTCAATGAGCAGTTCTTC. Amino acids: CATSRGTSGVNEQFF.

This clonotype was counted ten times or more. This chain connects TRBV7-3 to TRBJ2-5; D not certain. CDR3 length equals 9 residues. Germline V gene lookup returns CDR1 SGHTA and CDR2 FQGTGA. Trimming took off 5 bases at V and 13 bases at J, with 8 bases between the two ends. CDR3 nucleotides: TGTGCCAGCAGCCTTTCGGGGTACTTC. It codes for CASSLSGYF.

This clonotype was recorded at least ten times. V usage is TRBV12-3 or TRBV12-4 and J usage is TRBJ2-1, with D unclear. The V end lost 1 base, the J end lost 8 bases, and 3 bases lay between the germline ends. The CDR3 runs 11 residues. The CDR3 coding sequence is TGTGCCAGCAGTTTAGGATATGAGCAGTTCTTC. The encoded protein is CASSLGYEQFF.

This clonotype has at least ten counts. The gene calls are TRBV7-9 and TRBJ2-1; D might be TRBD1 (6 bases). CDR1 is SEHNR and CDR2 is FQNEAQ in the germline V gene (reference sequence). The CDR3 length is 15 residues. Trimming removed 5 bases from V and 2 bases from J, with 13 bases in between. CDR3 bases: TGTGCCAGCAGCCACAGGGTGTTAGCCTACAATGAGCAGTTCTTC. Residues: CASSHRVLAYNEQFF.

As concerns this clonotype: This may arise from a read error, as a much more abundant clone is one base away. The genes are TRBV9 and TRBJ2-1; D is ambiguous. Germline loops: CDR1 SGDLS, CDR2 YYNGEE. The CDR3 runs to 16 residues. As DNA, the CDR3 is TGTGCCAGCAGCGTAGCCCCCATGAACTCCTACAATGCGCAGTTCTTC. The encoded protein is CASSVAPMNSYNAQFF.

This clonotype was found a few times. A clone one base away is much larger, so this may be a read error. The chain links TRBV20-1 to TRBJ2-7; TRBD2 matches 9 bases. The CDR3 has 13 residues. Germline V gene lookup returns CDR1 DFQATT and CDR2 SNEGSKA (reference sequence). The CDR3 is CSAAPGLAYAQYF. The DNA of the CDR3 is TGCAGTGCAGCCCCGGGACTAGCTTACGCGCAGTACTTC.

V is TRBV5-1 and J is TRBJ2-5; no definite D call. The V end was cut by 3 bases, the J end by 1 base, with 7 bases between. The CDR3 covers 13 residues. CDR1 is SGHRS and CDR2 is YFSETQ in the germline V gene. Written as DNA, the CDR3 is TGCGCCAGCAGCTGGTCGGGCCAAGAGACCCAGTACTTC. This translates into CASSWSGQETQYF.

This sequence joins TRBV19 and TRBJ2-2; 10 positions agree with TRBD2. V dropped 6 bases and J dropped 4; count of bases not matched to a gene: 14. The germline V gene encodes CDR1 LNHDA and CDR2 SQIVND (reference sequence). The CDR3 totals 18 residues. The CDR3 sequence: CASSPRGAGGPGTGELFF. DNA of the CDR3: TGTGCCAGTAGCCCCCGGGGAGCGGGAGGGCCGGGCACCGGGGAGCTGTTTTTT.

The chain combines TRBV20-1 with TRBJ2-7; the match to TRBD1 covers 7 bases. V was pared by 3 bases and J by 0 bases, with 8 bases of the junction left unmatched. The germline V gene encodes CDR1 DFQATT and CDR2 SNEGSKA (reference sequence). The CDR3 has 15 residues. CDR3 in amino acids: CSARAGTASSYEQYF. The CDR3 DNA reads TGCAGTGCTAGGGCAGGGACAGCGAGCTCCTACGAGCAGTACTTC.